Following are 28 T cell receptor beta chains from one sample sequenced in a study of EBV T-cell therapy then PD-1 blockade in nasopharyngeal carcinoma. Which antigens these TCRs recognize remains unknown. Regarding time point: 266 days after commencement of treatment, after nivolumab therapy. Treatment: AdE1-LMPpoly-expanded autologous EBV-specific T-cell therapy followed by anti-PD-1 nivolumab. The assay was immunoSEQ multiplex PCR, and TCRdb's table has in-frame clones only and misses some. The sample has tens of thousands of clones, roughly 80% seen once. Material: CD8+ T cells from blood, obtained around day 250 from a patient whose treatment included autologous EBV-specific T cells and nivolumab. The receptors derive from a man aged 35-49 years with nasopharyngeal carcinoma.

This chain connects TRBV4-3 to TRBJ2-5, with D perhaps TRBD2 (5 bases). The CDR3 consists of 15 residues. CDR1 is LGHNA and CDR2 is YSLEER in the germline V gene. Trimming removed 0 bases at V and 5 bases at J, with 13 bases between. CDR3 sequence reads: CASSQDVGSGETQYF. The CDR3 DNA follows: TGCGCCAGCAGCCAAGACGTAGGGTCGGGGGAGACCCAGTACTTC.

In this sample, this clone turned up a few times. The chain uses TRBV5-5 and TRBJ1-5; D remains ambiguous. The CDR3 extends over 12 amino acids. Trimming left V 4 bases short and J 3 bases short, with 5 bases between. Germline CDR1 reads SGHKS; CDR2 reads YYEKEE (reference sequence). The CDR3, as DNA: TGTGCCAGCAGCCTATCCAATCAGCCCCAGCATTTT. Encoded protein: CASSLSNQPQHF.

V usage is TRBV9 and J usage is TRBJ2-3; D is undetermined. Germline assignment: CDR1 SGDLS and CDR2 YYNGEE. The CDR3 loop spans 16 amino acids. V was clipped by 0 bases and J by 2 bases, with 13 bases between them. As DNA, the CDR3 is TGTGCCAGCAGCGTAGGGGCGGTGGGTGTCACAGATACGCAGTATTTT. Its protein product is CASSVGAVGVTDTQYF.

The chain joins TRBV5-4 to TRBJ2-2; D might be TRBD1 or TRBD2, each matching 5 bases. The CDR3 has 15 residues. Germline V gene lookup returns CDR1 SGHNT and CDR2 YYREEE (reference sequence). V lost 4 bases and J lost 7, with 17 bases in between. The CDR3 spells CASSTSGTLGGELFF. The DNA of the CDR3 is TGTGCCAGCAGCACCTCCGGGACCCTGGGCGGGGAGCTGTTTTTT.

The table lists this clone with a few counts. The chain couples TRBV28 to TRBJ1-2; D gene uncertain. Germline-derived CDR1 and CDR2 are MDHEN and SYDVKM. The ends were cut back, 1 base at V and 8 bases at J, with 8 bases in the middle. This CDR3 has 12 residues. CDR3 DNA sequence: TGTGCCAGCAGTTTATCCCAAAAGGGCTACACCTTC. Its translation: CASSLSQKGYTF.

This clone appeared a few times. The chain couples TRBV5-5 to TRBJ1-3; D is unclear. The CDR3 has 17 amino acids. V was cut by 0 bases and J by 0 bases, with 13 bases left in between. Germline-derived CDR1 and CDR2 are SGHKS and YYEKEE (reference sequence). The CDR3 loop is CASSLVGRPSSGNTIYF. DNA of the CDR3: TGTGCCAGCAGCTTGGTCGGCAGACCGTCCTCTGGAAACACCATATATTTT.

This chain connects TRBV21-1 to TRBJ1-3. TRBV21-1 is classified as a pseudogene. The CDR3 runs 15 residues. CDR3 amino acids: CASRKDRSSGNTIYF. The CDR3 bases are TGTGCCAGCAGGAAGGACCGGAGCTCTGGAAACACCATATATTTT.

This rearrangement joins TRBV4-3 to TRBJ1-5; 7 bases fit TRBD1. V lost 0 bases to trimming and J lost 4 bases; unmatched junction nucleotides: 3. Germline CDR1 reads LGHNA; CDR2 reads YSLEER. The CDR3 is 15 residues long. CDR3: CASSQEQGRNQPQHF. The DNA for the CDR3 is TGCGCCAGCAGCCAAGAACAGGGGAGGAATCAGCCCCAGCATTTT.

The chain carries TRBV4-1 and TRBJ2-7; D uncertain. Germline CDR1 and CDR2: MGHRA and YSYEKL. Trimming stripped 3 bases from V and 2 bases from J, with 5 bases between. The CDR3 length is 12 residues. The DNA of the CDR3 is TGCGCCAGCAGCCACGAGGCCTACGAGCAGTACTTC. This sequence encodes CASSHEAYEQYF.

The V call is TRBV6-4, the J call TRBJ2-3; TRBD2 matches at 8 bases. The CDR3 loop spans 16 amino acids. The V segment lost 3 bases and the J segment 2 bases; nucleotides outside the gene matches: 7. Germline CDR1 MRHNA, CDR2 SNTAGT. CDR3 DNA sequence: TGTGCCAGCAGTGAATCGGGCGGGGGGCCCACAGATACGCAGTATTTT. Translation: CASSESGGGPTDTQYF.

The chain has TRBV7-2 and TRBJ1-6; TRBD1 matches at 7 bases. V dropped 3 bases and J dropped 5; count of bases not matched to a gene: 4. Germline V CDR1 and CDR2: SGHTA, FQGNSA. The length of the CDR3 is 15 residues. The chain's CDR3 is CASSFRDRDNSPLHF. In DNA form, the CDR3 reads TGTGCCAGCAGCTTTAGGGACAGAGATAATTCACCCCTCCACTTT.

This clone showed up just a few times. V gene TRBV12-3 or TRBV12-4 combines with J gene TRBJ2-1; 9 nucleotides agree with TRBD2. V lost 7 bases, J lost 9 bases, and 7 bases stayed unmatched. This CDR3 has 13 residues. CDR3 in DNA: TGTGCCAGCAAGGGACTAGCCTCGGGTGAGCAGTTCTTC. Amino acids: CASKGLASGEQFF.

The J gene is TRBJ1-3, the V gene TRBV21-1. TRBV21-1 is a pseudogene locus. There are 14 residues in the CDR3. CDR3 in amino acids: CASSGTSLGNTIYF. The CDR3, as DNA: TGTGCCAGCAGTGGGACCTCCCTAGGAAACACCATATATTTT.

The chain uses TRBV19 and TRBJ1-5, with 8 bases lining up with TRBD1. Trimming at V came to 3 bases and at J to 2 bases, leaving 9 bases not matched to a gene. CDR1 is LNHDA and CDR2 is SQIVND in the germline V gene (reference sequence). This CDR3 is built from 17 residues. CDR3 in DNA: TGTGCCAGTAGTATTTCCCCAGGGGGCGACGGCAATCAGCCCCAGCATTTT. It codes for CASSISPGGDGNQPQHF. The full variable domain, in which reference TRBV19 and TRBJ1-5 provide the parts outside the CDR3, is DGGITQSPKYLFRKEGQNVTLSCEQNLNHDAMYWYRQDPGQGLRLIYYSQIVNDFQKGDIAEGYSVSREKKESFPLTVTSAQKNPTAFYLCASSISPGGDGNQPQHFGDGTRLSIL.

The chain links TRBV7-9 to TRBJ1-2; weak D call: TRBD1 (5 bases). This CDR3 is 13 amino acids long. Trimming shortened V by 1 base and J by 9 bases, and 12 bases separated the two germline ends. Per germline, CDR1 SEHNR and CDR2 FQNEAQ (reference sequence). CDR3 coding DNA: TGTGCCAGCAGCTTAGGAGGGGCCCAAAGCTACACCTTC. It encodes CASSLGGAQSYTF.

The gene calls are TRBV19 and TRBJ1-6; D unresolved. The CDR3 runs 16 residues. Germline V gene data show CDR1 as LNHDA and CDR2 as SQIVND (reference sequence). V lost 11 bases and J 0 bases, leaving 17 bases between the germline ends. CDR3 amino acids: CARGDGRSSYNSPLHF. CDR3 in DNA: TGTGCCCGGGGAGACGGCCGGAGCTCCTATAATTCACCCCTCCACTTT.

The J gene is TRBJ2-3, the V gene TRBV19; 12 bases fit TRBD2. CDR1 is LNHDA, CDR2 SQIVND, per germline (reference sequence). Unmatched junction bases numbered 7, after V lost 3 bases and J lost 6 bases. The CDR3 has 16 amino acids. CDR3 protein: CASSILRTSGVDTQYF. In nucleotides, the CDR3 is TGTGCCAGTAGTATCCTTCGGACTAGCGGGGTGGATACGCAGTATTTT.

About this clone itself: The sample holds other DNA sequences that translate to the same CDR3. The V gene is TRBV7-9, the J gene TRBJ1-1; the D is unclear. The V end lost 0 bases, the J end lost 4 bases, and 3 bases lay between the germline ends. The CDR3 has 12 amino acids. CDR1 SEHNR and CDR2 FQNEAQ come from the germline V gene (reference sequence). The DNA for the CDR3 is TGTGCCAGCAGCTTAGCTGGCACTGAAGCTTTCTTT. Protein: CASSLAGTEAFF.

This rearrangement joins TRBV7-6 to TRBJ2-1; 15 bases fit TRBD2. The germline CDR1 and CDR2 sequences are SGHVS and FNYEAQ. After removal of 4 bases from V and 7 bases from J, the junction contained 14 bases not matched to a gene. The CDR3 is 19 amino acids. Here the CDR3 reads CASSYAAGLAGGERNEQFF. The CDR3 DNA reads TGTGCCAGCAGCTACGCCGCGGGACTAGCGGGGGGTGAGAGAAATGAGCAGTTCTTC.

This chain joins TRBV7-9 and TRBJ1-4, with D perhaps matching TRBD1 (5 bases). Germline loops: CDR1 SEHNR, CDR2 FQNEAQ (reference sequence). CDR3 size: 16 residues. V was pared by 5 bases and J by 8 bases, with 21 bases between. CDR3 in amino acids: CASSKPLGGKGEKLFF. In DNA, the CDR3 is TGTGCCAGCAGCAAACCCCTCGGGGGGAAGGGGGAAAAACTGTTTTTT.

Only one count was recorded for this clone. This chain's CDR3 is CASSLGELSYEQYF. DNA for the CDR3: TGTGCCAGCAGCTTAGGGGAACTCTCCTACGAGCAGTACTTC. This chain links TRBV7-9 with TRBJ2-7; D unresolved. The V end lost 1 base, the J end lost 0 bases, and 7 bases lay between the germline ends. Germline loops: CDR1 SEHNR, CDR2 FQNEAQ (reference sequence). The CDR3 is made up of 14 amino acids.

The genes are TRBV4-3 and TRBJ1-1; D ambiguous. The CDR3 has 12 residues. V was trimmed by 1 base and J by 10 bases, leaving 10 bases between them. Germline CDR1 is LGHNA and CDR2 is YSLEER. The CDR3 region has the DNA TGCGCCAGCAGCCAAGGGTCGTTGGTAGCTTTCTTT. Its translation is CASSQGSLVAFF.

This sequence joins TRBV6-4 and TRBJ1-1; 7 bases map to TRBD1. This CDR3 is built from 16 residues. Looked up from germline, CDR1 is MRHNA and CDR2 is SNTAGT. V was pared by 2 bases and J by 7 bases, with 13 bases of the junction left unmatched. The chain's CDR3 is CASSDQPGQSSDEAFF. In DNA form, the CDR3 reads TGTGCCAGCAGTGACCAGCCGGGACAGTCGTCCGATGAAGCTTTCTTT.

This sequence joins TRBV7-9 and TRBJ2-5, with 12 positions matching TRBD2. CDR1 and CDR2 (germline): SEHNR, FQNEAQ (reference sequence). The CDR3 is 17 residues long. After removal of 5 bases from V and 5 bases from J, the junction contained 12 bases not matched to a gene. The CDR3 loop is CASSGPSGGARVETQYF. CDR3 in DNA: TGTGCCAGCAGCGGTCCTAGCGGGGGGGCCCGGGTCGAGACCCAGTACTTC.

This clone showed up just once. V usage is TRBV7-8 and J usage is TRBJ1-2; D is unresolved. This CDR3 has 16 amino acids. V was trimmed by 0 bases and J by 3 bases, leaving 14 bases between them. Germline V gene lookup returns CDR1 SGHVS and CDR2 FQNEAQ. The CDR3 reads CASSLAPAHGYYGYTF. For the CDR3, the DNA is TGTGCCAGCAGCTTAGCCCCCGCCCACGGGTACTATGGCTACACCTTC.

The chain combines TRBV6-5 with TRBJ1-6; D not resolved. With 5 bases removed from V and 2 bases from J, the gap between germline ends came to 10 bases. Looked up from germline, CDR1 is MNHEY and CDR2 is SVGAGI. This CDR3 has 15 residues. CDR3 protein: CASSTSYPYNSPLHF. The CDR3 coding sequence is TGTGCCAGCAGTACAAGTTACCCCTATAATTCACCCCTCCACTTT.

The rearrangement joins TRBV6-5 to TRBJ2-2, with D maybe TRBD2 (5 bases). Per the germline V gene, CDR1 is MNHEY and CDR2 is SVGAGI. The CDR3 extends over 14 amino acids. Trimming removed 0 bases at V and 6 bases at J, with 8 bases between. CDR3 residues: CASSYSGGPGELFF. CDR3 nucleotide sequence: TGTGCCAGCAGTTACTCCGGCGGGCCCGGGGAGCTGTTTTTT.

This chain connects TRBV25-1 to TRBJ1-1; D gene unclear. From germline, CDR1 is MGHDK and CDR2 SYGVNS. V was pared by 2 bases and J by 1 base, with 11 bases between. CDR3 size: 15 residues. DNA for the CDR3: TGTGCCAGCAGTGAAACCGGCAGGCCGAACACTGAAGCTTTCTTT. Residues: CASSETGRPNTEAFF.